Given below is one T cell receptor (beta chain) in context. One end of the junction fails to match germline, which may point to a read error. TCR beta cDNA was reverse-transcribed from about 500 ng of total RNA. The reaction used a constant-region primer and ProtoScript II reverse transcriptase. TCR beta libraries came from three nested multiplex PCR rounds using slightly modified ARM-PCR. Use of TRBV1-TRBV30 forward primers with a C-beta reverse primer characterized the first two PCR rounds, which lasted ten to eleven cycles each. TCRdb used MiXCR to reprocess the multiplex PCR reads, holding one entry per CDR3 protein. The data show some 100,000 distinct CDR3 sequences, with 55% to 80% seen just once and roughly 12% held by the top ten. The sample comes from a study of tumor-infiltrating lymphocytes in primary liver carcinoma. Unsorted bulk tissue, 20-30 mg of it, served as the source for co-extraction of RNA and DNA.

Germline V CDR1 and CDR2: SGHAT, FQNNGV. The CDR3 covers 13 residues. The specimen was liver tumor tissue from sampling region 2. Subset noted: tumor region T2, inferior pole. This TCR was recovered from an older woman with primary liver carcinoma and hepatitis B virus infection. The V gene is TRBV11-2, the J gene TRBJ2-1; D perhaps matches TRBD2 (6 bases). CDR3 in DNA: TGTGCCAACAGCTTATCGGGGGTCAAGGAGCAGTTCTTC. Amino acids: CANSLSGVKEQFF.